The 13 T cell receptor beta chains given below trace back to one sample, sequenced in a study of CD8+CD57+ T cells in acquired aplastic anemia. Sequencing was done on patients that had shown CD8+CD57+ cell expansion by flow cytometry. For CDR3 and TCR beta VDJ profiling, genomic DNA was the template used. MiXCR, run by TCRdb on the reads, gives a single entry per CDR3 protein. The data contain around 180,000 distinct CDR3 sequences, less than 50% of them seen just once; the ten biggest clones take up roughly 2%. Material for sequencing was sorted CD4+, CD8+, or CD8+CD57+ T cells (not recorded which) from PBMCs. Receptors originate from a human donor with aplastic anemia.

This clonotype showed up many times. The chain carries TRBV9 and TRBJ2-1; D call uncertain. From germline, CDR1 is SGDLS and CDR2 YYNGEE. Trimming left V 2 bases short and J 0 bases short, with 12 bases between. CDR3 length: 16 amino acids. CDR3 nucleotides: TGTGCCAGCAGCGTTGGTGGGCTTCTCTCCTACAATGAGCAGTTCTTC. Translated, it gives CASSVGGLLSYNEQFF.

Here the CDR3 reads CAISDTRTGQGQPQHF. CDR3 in DNA: TGTGCCATCAGTGATACTAGGACAGGGCAGGGTCAGCCCCAGCATTTT. The J gene is TRBJ1-5, the V gene TRBV10-3, with TRBD1 identical over 8 bases. Trimming cost V 3 bases and J 6 bases; bases outside gene matches: 10. Germline V gene data show CDR1 as ENHRY and CDR2 as SYGVKD. This CDR3 is built from 16 residues.

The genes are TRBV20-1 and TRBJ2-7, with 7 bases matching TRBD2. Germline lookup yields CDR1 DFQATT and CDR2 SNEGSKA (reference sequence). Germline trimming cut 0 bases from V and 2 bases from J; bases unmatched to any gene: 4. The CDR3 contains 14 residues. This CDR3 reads CSARDSGLAYEQYF. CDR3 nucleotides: TGCAGTGCTAGAGATAGCGGGTTAGCCTACGAGCAGTACTTC.

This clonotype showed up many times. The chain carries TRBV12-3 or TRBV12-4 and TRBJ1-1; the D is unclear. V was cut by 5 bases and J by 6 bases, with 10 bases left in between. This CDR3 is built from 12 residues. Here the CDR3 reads CASSLPPSEAFF. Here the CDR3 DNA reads TGTGCCAGCAGTCTACCCCCCTCTGAAGCTTTCTTT.

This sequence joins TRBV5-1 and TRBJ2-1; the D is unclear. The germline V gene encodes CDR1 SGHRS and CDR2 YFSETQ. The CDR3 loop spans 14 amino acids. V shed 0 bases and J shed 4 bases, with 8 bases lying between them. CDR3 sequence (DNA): TGCGCCAGCAGCTTGGCCCCGGAATACAATGAGCAGTTCTTC. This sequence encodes CASSLAPEYNEQFF.

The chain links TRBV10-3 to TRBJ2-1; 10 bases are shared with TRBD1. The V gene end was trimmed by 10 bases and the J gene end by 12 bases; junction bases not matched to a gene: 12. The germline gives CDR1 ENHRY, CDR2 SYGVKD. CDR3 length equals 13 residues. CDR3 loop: CASSRDRGHGQFF. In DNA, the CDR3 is TGTGCCAGCAGCCGGGACAGGGGTCATGGGCAGTTCTTC.

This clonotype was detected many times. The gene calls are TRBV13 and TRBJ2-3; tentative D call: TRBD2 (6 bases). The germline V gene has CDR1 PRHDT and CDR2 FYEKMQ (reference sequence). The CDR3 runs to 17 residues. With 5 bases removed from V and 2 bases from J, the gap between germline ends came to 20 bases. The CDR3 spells CASSLPVGGASTDTQYF. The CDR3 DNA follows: TGTGCCAGCAGCCTCCCAGTGGGCGGGGCATCCACAGATACGCAGTATTTT. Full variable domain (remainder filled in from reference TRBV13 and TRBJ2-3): AAGVIQSPRHLIKEKRETATLKCYPIPRHDTVYWYQQGPGQDPQFLISFYEKMQSDKGSIPDRFSAQQFSDYHSELNMSSLELGDSALYFCASSLPVGGASTDTQYFGPGTRLTVL.

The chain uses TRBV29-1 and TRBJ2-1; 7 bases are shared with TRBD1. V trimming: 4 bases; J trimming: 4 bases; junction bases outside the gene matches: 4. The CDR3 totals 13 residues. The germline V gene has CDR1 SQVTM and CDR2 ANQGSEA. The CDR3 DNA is TGCAGCGTTGCCGGGACAGAGTACAATGAGCAGTTCTTC. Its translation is CSVAGTEYNEQFF.

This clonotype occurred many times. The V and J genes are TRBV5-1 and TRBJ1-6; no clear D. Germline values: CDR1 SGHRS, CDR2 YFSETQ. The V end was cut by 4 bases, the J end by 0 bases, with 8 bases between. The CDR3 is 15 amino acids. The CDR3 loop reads CASSVMGSYNSPLHF. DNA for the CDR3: TGCGCCAGCAGCGTTATGGGCTCCTATAATTCACCCCTCCACTTT.

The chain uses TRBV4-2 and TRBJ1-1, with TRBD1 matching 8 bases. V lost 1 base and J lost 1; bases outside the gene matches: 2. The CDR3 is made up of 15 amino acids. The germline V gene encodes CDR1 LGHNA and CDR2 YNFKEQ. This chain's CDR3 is CASSQAGTGNTEAFF. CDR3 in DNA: TGTGCCAGCAGCCAAGCCGGGACAGGGAACACTGAAGCTTTCTTT.

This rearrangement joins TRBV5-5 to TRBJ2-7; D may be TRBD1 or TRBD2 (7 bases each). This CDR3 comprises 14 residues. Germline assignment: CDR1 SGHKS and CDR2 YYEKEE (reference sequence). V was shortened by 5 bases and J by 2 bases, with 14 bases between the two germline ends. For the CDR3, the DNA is TGTGCCAGCAGACGACAGGGAGGGGCCTACGAGCAGTACTTC. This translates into CASRRQGGAYEQYF.

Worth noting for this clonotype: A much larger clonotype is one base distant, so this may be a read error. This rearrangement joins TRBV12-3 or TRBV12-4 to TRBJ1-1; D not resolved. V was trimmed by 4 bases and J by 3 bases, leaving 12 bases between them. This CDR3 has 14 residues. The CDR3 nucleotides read TGTGCCAGCAGTTGCTATTCTAGGGACACTGAAGCTTTCTTT. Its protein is CASSCYSRDTEAFF.

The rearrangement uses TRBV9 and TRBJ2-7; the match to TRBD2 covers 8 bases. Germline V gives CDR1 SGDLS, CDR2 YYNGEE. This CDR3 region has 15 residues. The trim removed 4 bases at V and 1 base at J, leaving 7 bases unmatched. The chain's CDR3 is CASSPRGGASYEQYF. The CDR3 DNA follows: TGTGCCAGCAGCCCCCGGGGGGGGGCGTCCTACGAGCAGTACTTC.